This T cell receptor beta chain was sequenced in a study of shared clonotypes between healthy human individuals. About this clone itself: Its target is unknown.

The protocol was immunoSEQ multiplex PCR, while the TCRdb copy is restricted to in-frame clones and leaves out a portion. The table lists approximately 180,000 clones, roughly 93% of them singletons, with more than 0.065% in the top ten. General study points: The sole specimen, blood, was sampled, and tissue repertoires likely differ.

Germline CDR1 SGHTA, CDR2 FQGNSA. V lost 1 base and J lost 9, with 15 bases in between. The CDR3 covers 14 residues. Sequences were obtained from naive CD4+ T cells sorted from blood. Subset reported: CD45RA+ positively selected. The chain joins TRBV7-2 to TRBJ2-5, with a possible D match to TRBD2 (7 bases). This clonotype was obtained from a woman in her 30s in good health. As DNA, the CDR3 is TGTGCCAGCAGCTTAGGGGGGAGGGGGATGGCCCAGTACTTC. This sequence encodes CASSLGGRGMAQYF.